This T cell receptor beta chain is drawn from a study of cytomegalovirus exposure and HLA in healthy donors. Study-level points and caveats: Apart from CMV serostatus, no immune exposure information was available. Rare TCR sequences dominated, though some public TCRs recurred in many donors. The study dropped some indistinguishable V segments, TRBV6-2 and TRBV6-3 among them. Cytomegalovirus-associated status was assigned to about 170 TCR beta chains.

PCR used 60 Vbeta primers and 13 Jbeta primers. Clones were sequenced by immunoSEQ multiplex PCR, and TCRdb holds only the in-frame ones, with some missing. The sample lists over 95,000 clones, around 73% occurring once. A remark on this clone: Its antigen is unknown.

Germline trimming cut 3 bases from V and 4 bases from J; bases unmatched to any gene: 8. The CDR3 covers 17 residues. Germline V CDR1 and CDR2: MNHEY, SMNVEV (reference sequence). This receptor was obtained from a man in his forties in good health and CMV-seronegative. Sequencing input: PBMCs. The chain carries TRBV27 and TRBJ1-6; 8 positions agree with TRBD1. In DNA, the CDR3 is TGTGCCAGCAGTTTCACTACGGGACAGGCATATAATTCACCCCTCCACTTT. Translating it yields CASSFTTGQAYNSPLHF.